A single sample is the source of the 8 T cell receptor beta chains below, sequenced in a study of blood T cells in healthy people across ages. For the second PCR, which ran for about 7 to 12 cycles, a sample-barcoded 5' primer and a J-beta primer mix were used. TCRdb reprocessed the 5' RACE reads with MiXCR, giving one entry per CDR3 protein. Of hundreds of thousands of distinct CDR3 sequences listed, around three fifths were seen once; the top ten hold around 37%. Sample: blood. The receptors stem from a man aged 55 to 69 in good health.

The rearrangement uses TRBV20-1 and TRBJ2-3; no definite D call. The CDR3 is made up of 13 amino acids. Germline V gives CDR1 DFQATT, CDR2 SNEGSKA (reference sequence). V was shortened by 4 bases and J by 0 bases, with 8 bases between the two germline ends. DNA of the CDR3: TGCAGTGCTACCGGTCCTAGCACAGATACGCAGTATTTT. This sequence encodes CSATGPSTDTQYF.

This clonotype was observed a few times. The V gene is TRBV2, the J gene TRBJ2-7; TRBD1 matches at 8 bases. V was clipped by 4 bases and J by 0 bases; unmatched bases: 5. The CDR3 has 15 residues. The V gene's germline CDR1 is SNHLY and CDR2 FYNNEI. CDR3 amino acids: CASSARQGSSYEQYF. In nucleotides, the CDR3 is TGTGCCAGCAGTGCCCGACAGGGGAGCTCCTACGAGCAGTACTTC.

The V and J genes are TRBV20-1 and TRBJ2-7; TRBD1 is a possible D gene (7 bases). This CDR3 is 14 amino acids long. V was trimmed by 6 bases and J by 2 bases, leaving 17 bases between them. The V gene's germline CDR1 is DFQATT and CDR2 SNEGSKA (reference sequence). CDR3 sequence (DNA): TGCAGTGCCCCGCCCCAGGGGGGTCCCTACGAGCAGTACTTC. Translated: CSAPPQGGPYEQYF.

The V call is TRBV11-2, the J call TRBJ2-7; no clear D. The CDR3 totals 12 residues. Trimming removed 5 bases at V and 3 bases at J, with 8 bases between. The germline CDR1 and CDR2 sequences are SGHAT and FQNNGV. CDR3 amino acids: CASSHSNYEQYF. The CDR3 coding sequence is TGTGCCAGCAGCCACTCCAACTACGAGCAGTACTTC.

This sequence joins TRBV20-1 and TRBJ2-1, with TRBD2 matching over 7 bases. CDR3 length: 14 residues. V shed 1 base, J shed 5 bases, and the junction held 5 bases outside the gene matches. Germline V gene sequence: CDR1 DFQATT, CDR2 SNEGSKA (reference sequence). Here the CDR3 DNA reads TGCAGTGCTAGAGGGGGGAGGGTAAACAATGAGCAGTTCTTC. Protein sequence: CSARGGRVNNEQFF.

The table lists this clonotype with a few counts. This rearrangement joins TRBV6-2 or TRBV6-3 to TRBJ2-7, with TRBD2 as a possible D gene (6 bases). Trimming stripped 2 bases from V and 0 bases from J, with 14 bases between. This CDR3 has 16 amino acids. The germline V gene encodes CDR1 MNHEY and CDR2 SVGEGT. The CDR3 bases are TGTGCCAGCAGTTACCACCGGGACTTCAGCTCCTACGAGCAGTACTTC. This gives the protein CASSYHRDFSSYEQYF.

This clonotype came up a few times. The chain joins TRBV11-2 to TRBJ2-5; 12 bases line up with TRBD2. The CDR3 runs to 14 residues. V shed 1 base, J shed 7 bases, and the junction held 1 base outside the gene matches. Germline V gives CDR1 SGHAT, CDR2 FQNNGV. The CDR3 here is CASSLASGGGTQYF. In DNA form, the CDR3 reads TGTGCCAGCAGCTTAGCTAGCGGGGGGGGGACCCAGTACTTC.

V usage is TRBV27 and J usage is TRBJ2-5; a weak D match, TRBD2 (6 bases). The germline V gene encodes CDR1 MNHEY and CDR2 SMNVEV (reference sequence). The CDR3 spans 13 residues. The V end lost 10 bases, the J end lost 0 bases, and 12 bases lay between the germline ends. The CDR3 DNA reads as TGTGCCAACAGCCGGGAGTACCAAGAGACCCAGTACTTC. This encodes CANSREYQETQYF.